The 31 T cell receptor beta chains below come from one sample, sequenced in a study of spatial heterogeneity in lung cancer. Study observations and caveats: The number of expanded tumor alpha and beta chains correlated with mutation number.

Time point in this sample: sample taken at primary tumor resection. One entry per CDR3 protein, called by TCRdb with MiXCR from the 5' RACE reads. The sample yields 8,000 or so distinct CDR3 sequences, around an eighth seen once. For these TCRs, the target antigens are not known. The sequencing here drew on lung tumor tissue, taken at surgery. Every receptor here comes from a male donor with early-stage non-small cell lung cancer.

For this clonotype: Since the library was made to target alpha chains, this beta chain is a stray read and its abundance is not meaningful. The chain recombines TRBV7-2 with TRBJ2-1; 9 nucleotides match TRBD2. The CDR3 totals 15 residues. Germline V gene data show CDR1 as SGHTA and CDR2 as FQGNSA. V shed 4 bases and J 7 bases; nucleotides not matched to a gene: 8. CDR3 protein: CASSSAGTSNNEQFF. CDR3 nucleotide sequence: TGTGCCAGCAGCTCCGCCGGGACTAGCAATAATGAGCAGTTCTTC.

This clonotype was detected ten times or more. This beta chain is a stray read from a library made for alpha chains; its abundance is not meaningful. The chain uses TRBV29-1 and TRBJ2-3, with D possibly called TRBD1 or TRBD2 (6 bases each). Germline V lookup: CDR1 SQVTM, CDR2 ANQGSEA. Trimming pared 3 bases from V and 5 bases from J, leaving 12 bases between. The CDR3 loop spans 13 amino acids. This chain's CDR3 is CSVDEGGIDTQYF. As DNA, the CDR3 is TGCAGCGTTGATGAGGGGGGAATAGATACGCAGTATTTT.

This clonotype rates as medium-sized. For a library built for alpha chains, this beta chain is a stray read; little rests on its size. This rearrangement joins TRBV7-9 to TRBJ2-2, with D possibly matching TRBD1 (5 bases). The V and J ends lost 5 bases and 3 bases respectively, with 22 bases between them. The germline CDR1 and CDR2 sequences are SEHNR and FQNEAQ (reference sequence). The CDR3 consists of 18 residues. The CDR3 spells CASSLPREAYPYTGELFF. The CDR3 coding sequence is TGTGCCAGCAGCCTCCCCAGGGAAGCATACCCCTACACCGGGGAGCTGTTTTTT. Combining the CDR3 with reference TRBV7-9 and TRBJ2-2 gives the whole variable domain DTGVSQNPRHKITKRGQNVTFRCDPISEHNRLYWYRQTLGQGPEFLTYFQNEAQLEKSRLLSDRFSAERPKGSFSTLEIQRTEQGDSAMYLCASSLPREAYPYTGELFFGEGSRLTVL.

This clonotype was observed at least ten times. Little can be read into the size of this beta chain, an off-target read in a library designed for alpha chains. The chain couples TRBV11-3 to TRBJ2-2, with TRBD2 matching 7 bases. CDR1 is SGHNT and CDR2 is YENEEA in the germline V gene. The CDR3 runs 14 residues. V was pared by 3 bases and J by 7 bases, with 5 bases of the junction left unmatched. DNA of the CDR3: TGTGCCAGCAGCTTGGGAGGGAAGGTCGGGGAGCTGTTTTTT. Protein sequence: CASSLGGKVGELFF. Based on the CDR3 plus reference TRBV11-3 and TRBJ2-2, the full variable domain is EAGVVQSPRYKIIEKKQPVAFWCNPISGHNTLYWYLQNLGQGPELLIRYENEEAVDDSQLPKDRFSAERLKGVDSTLKIQPAELGDSAVYLCASSLGGKVGELFFGEGSRLTVL.

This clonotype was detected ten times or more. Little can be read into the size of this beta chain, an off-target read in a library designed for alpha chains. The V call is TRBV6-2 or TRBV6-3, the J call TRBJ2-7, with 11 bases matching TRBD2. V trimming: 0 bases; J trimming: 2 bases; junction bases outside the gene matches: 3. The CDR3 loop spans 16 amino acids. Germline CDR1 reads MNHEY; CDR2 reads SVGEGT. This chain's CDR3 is CASSYSKLAGAYEQYF. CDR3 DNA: TGTGCCAGCAGTTACTCGAAACTAGCGGGAGCCTACGAGCAGTACTTC.

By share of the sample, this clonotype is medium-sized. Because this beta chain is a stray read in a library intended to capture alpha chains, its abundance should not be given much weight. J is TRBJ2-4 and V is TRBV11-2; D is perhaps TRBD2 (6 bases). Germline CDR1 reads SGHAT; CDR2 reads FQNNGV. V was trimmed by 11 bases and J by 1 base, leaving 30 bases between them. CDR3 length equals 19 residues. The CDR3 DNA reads TGTGCCTCGACACCGGTCCAGCGGGCCCAACTGAGGGCCAAAAACATTCAGTACTTC. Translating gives CASTPVQRAQLRAKNIQYF. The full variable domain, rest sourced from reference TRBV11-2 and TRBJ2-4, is EAGVAQSPRYKIIEKRQSVAFWCNPISGHATLYWYQQILGQGPKLLIQFQNNGVVDDSQLPKDRFSAERLKGVDSTLKIQPAKLEDSAVYLCASTPVQRAQLRAKNIQYFGAGTRLSVL.

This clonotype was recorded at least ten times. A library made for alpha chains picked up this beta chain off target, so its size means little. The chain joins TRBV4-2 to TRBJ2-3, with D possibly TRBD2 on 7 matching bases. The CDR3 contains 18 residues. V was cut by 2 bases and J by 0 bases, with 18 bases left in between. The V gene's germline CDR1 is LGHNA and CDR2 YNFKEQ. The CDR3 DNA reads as TGTGCCAGCAGCCAATTGCTAGGGGGGGCCTCTAGCACAGATACGCAGTATTTT. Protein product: CASSQLLGGASSTDTQYF.

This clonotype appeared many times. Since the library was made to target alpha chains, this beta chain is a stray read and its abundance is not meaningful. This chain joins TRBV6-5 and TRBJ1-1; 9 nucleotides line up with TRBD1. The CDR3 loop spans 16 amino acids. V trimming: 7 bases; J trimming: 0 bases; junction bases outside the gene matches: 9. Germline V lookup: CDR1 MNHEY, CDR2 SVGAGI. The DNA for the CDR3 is TGTGCCAGCAAATGGACGGGGACAGGGTTGAACACTGAAGCTTTCTTT. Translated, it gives CASKWTGTGLNTEAFF.

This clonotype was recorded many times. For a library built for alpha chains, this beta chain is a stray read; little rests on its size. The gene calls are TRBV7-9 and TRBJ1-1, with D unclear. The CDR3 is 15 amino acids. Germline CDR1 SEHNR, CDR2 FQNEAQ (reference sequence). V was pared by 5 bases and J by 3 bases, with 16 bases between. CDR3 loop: CASSIFVRLHTEAFF. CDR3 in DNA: TGTGCCAGCAGCATATTTGTTCGTCTTCACACTGAAGCTTTCTTT.

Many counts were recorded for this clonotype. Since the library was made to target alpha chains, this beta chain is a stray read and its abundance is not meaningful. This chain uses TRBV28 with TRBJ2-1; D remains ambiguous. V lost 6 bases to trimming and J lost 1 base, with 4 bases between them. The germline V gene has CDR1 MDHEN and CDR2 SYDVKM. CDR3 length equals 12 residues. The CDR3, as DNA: TGTGCCAGCAGCCTGTCCTACAATGAGCAGTTCTTC. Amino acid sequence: CASSLSYNEQFF.

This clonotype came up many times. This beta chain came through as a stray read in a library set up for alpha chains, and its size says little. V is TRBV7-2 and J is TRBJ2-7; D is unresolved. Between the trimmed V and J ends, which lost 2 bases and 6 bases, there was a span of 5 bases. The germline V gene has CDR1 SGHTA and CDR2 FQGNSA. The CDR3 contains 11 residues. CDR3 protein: CASSLKVEQYF. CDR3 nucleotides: TGTGCCAGCAGCTTAAAGGTCGAGCAGTACTTC.

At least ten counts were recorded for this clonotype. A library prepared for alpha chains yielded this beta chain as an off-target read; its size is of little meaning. CDR3 sequence reads: CASSSRVRPDSNQPQHF. The CDR3 nucleotides are TGTGCCAGCAGTTCCCGGGTCAGACCCGATAGCAATCAGCCCCAGCATTTT. The chain carries TRBV6-2 or TRBV6-3 and TRBJ1-5; D gene ambiguous. This CDR3 is 17 amino acids long. Germline values: CDR1 MNHEY, CDR2 SVGEGT. The V end was cut by 4 bases, the J end by 0 bases, with 16 bases between.

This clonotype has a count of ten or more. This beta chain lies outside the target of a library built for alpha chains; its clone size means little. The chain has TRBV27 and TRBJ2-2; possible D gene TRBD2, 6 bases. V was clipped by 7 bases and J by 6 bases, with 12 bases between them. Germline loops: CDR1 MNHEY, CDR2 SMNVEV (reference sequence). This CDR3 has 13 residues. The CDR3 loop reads CASTSWGAGELFF. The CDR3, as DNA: TGTGCCAGCACCTCCTGGGGGGCCGGGGAGCTGTTTTTT.

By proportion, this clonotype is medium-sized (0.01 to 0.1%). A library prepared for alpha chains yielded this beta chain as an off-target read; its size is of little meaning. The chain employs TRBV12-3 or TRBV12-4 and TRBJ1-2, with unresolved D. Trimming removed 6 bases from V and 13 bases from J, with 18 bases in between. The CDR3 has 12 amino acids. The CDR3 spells CASSRGQIVATF. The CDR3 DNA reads TGTGCCAGCAGCAGAGGGCAGATTGTTGCCACCTTC.

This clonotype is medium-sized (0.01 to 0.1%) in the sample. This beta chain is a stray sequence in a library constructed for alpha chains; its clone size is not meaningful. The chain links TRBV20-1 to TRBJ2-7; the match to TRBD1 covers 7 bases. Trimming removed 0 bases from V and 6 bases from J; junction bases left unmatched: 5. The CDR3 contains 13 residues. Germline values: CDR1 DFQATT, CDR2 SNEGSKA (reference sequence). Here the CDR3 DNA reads TGCAGTGCTAGAGAAACCCCAGGGGGCGAGCAGTACTTC. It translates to CSARETPGGEQYF.

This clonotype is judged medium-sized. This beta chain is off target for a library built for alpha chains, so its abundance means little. This CDR3 is CSASRTGAETQYF. As DNA, the CDR3 is TGCAGTGCTAGCCGTACAGGGGCAGAGACCCAGTACTTC. V and J are TRBV20-1 and TRBJ2-5, with 7 nucleotides matching TRBD1. Germline trimming cut 3 bases from V and 4 bases from J; bases unmatched to any gene: 5. This CDR3 has 13 residues. The V gene's germline CDR1 is DFQATT and CDR2 SNEGSKA (reference sequence).

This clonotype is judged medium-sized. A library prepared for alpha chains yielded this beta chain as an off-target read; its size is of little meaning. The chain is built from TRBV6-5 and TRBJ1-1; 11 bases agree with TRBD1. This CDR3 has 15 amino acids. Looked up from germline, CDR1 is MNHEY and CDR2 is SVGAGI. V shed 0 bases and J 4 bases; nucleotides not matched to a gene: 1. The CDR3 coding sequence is TGTGCCAGCAGTTACTCGGACAGGGGGCGCACTGAAGCTTTCTTT. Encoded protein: CASSYSDRGRTEAFF.

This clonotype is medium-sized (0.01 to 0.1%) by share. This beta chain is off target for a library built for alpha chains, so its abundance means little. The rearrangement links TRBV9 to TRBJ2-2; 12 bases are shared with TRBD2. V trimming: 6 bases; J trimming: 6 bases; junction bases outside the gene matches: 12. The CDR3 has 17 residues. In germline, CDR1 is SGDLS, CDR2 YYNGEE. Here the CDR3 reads CASNLNAGLAGPGELFF. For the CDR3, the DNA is TGTGCCAGCAACCTAAATGCGGGACTAGCGGGTCCCGGGGAGCTGTTTTTT.

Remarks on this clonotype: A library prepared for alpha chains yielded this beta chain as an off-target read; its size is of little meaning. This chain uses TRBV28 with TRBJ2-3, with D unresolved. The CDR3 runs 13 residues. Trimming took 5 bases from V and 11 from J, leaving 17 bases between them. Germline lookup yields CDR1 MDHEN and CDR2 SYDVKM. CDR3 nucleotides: TGTGCCAGCAGTCCCCGTGTCCGCCCAAGGCAGTATTTT. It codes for CASSPRVRPRQYF. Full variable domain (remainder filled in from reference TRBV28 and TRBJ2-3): DVKVTQSSRYLVKRTGEKVFLECVQDMDHENMFWYRQDPGLGLRLIYFSYDVKMKEKGDIPEGYSVSREKKERFSLILESASTNQTSMYLCASSPRVRPRQYFGPGTRLTVL.

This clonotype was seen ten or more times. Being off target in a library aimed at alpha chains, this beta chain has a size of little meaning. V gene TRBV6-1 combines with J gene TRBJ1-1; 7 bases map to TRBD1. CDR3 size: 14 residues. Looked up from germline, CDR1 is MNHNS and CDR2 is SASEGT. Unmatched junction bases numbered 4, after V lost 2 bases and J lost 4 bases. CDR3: CASSERGLSTEAFF. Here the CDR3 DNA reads TGTGCCAGCAGTGAAAGGGGGCTGAGCACTGAAGCTTTCTTT.

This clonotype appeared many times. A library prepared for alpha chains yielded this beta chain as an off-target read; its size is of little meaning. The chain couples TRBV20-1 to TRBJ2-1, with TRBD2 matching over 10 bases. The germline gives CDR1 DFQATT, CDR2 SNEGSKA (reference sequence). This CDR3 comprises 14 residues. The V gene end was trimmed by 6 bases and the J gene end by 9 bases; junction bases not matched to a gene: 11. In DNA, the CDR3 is TGCAGTGCGCCGCTAGCGGGGGCCCGCGGTGAGCAGTTCTTC. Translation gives CSAPLAGARGEQFF.

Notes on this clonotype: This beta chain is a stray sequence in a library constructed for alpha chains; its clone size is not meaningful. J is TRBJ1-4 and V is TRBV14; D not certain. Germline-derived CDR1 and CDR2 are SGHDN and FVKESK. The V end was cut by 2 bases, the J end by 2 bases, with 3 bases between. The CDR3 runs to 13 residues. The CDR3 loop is CASSQFTNEKLFF. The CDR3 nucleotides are TGTGCCAGCAGCCAATTTACTAATGAAAAACTGTTTTTT.

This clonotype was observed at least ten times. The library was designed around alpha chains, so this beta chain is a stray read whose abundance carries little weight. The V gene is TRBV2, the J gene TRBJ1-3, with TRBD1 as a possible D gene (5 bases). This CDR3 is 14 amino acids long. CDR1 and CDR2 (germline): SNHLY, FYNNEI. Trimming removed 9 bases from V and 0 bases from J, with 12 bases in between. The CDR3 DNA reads TGTGCCAGGTCCAGAGGGGACTCTGGAAACACCATATATTTT. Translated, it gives CARSRGDSGNTIYF.

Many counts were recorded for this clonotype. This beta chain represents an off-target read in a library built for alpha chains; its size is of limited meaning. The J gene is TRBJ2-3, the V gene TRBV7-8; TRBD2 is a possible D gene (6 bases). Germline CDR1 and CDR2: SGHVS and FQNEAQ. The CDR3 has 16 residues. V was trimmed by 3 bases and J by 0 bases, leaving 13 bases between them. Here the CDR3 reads CASSFWTILSTDTQYF. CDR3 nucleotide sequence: TGTGCCAGCAGCTTCTGGACTATTCTGAGCACAGATACGCAGTATTTT.

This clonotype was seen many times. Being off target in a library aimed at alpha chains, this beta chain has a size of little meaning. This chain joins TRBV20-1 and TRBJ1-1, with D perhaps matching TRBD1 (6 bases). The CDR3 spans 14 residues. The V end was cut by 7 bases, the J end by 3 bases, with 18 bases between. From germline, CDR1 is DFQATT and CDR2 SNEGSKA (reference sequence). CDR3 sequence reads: CSVQRTVFDTEAFF. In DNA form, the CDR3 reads TGCAGTGTACAACGGACAGTTTTTGACACTGAAGCTTTCTTT.

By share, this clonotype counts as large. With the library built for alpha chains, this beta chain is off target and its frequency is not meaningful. The CDR3 protein is CASSQQGWNEQFF. The CDR3 nucleotides read TGTGCCAGCAGCCAACAGGGATGGAATGAGCAGTTCTTC. The rearrangement uses TRBV6-5 and TRBJ2-1; TRBD1 is a possible D gene (6 bases). V gave up 6 bases and J gave up 7 bases, with 13 bases separating them. Per the germline V gene, CDR1 is MNHEY and CDR2 is SVGAGI. The CDR3 covers 13 residues.

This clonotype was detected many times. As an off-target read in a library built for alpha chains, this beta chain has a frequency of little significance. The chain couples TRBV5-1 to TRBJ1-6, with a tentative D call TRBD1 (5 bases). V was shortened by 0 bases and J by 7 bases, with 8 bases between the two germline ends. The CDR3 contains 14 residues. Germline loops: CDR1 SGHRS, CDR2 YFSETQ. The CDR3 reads CASSLARANSPLHF. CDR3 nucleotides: TGCGCCAGCAGCTTGGCCAGGGCCAATTCACCCCTCCACTTT.

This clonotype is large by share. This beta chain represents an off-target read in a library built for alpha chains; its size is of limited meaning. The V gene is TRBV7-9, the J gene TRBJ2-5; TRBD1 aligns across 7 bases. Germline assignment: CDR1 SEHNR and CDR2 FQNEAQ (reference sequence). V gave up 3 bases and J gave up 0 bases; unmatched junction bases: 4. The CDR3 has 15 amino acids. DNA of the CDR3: TGTGCCAGCAGCTTGGGTGACAGGGACCAAGAGACCCAGTACTTC. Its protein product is CASSLGDRDQETQYF.

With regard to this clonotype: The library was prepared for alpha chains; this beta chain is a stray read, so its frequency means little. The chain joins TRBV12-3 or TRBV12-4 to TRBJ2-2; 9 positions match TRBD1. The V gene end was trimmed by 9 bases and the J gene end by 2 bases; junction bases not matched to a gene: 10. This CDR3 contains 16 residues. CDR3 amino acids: CARKGQGVSNTGELFF. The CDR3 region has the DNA TGTGCCAGAAAGGGACAGGGCGTCTCCAACACCGGGGAGCTGTTTTTT.

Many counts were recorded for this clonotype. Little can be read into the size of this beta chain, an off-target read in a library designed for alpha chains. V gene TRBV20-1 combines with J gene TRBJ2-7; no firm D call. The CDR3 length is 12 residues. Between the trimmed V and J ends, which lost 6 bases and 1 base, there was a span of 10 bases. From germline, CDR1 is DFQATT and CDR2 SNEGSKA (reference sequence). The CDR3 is CSAYDGSYEQYF. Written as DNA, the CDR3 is TGCAGTGCGTATGACGGGTCCTACGAGCAGTACTTC.

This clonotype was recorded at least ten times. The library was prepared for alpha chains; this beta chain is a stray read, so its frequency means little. The CDR3 loop reads CASSLGGLGFYEQFF. As DNA, the CDR3 is TGCGCCAGCAGCTTGGGCGGACTAGGATTCTATGAGCAGTTCTTC. The rearrangement uses TRBV5-1 and TRBJ2-1; TRBD2 matches 7 bases. This CDR3 contains 15 residues. CDR1 is SGHRS, CDR2 YFSETQ, per germline. V lost 0 bases, J lost 8 bases, and 8 bases stayed unmatched.